The clone carrying this T cell receptor (beta chain) was counted only a few times. Its antigen is as yet unknown. This entry belongs to a study of CD8 T cells in Susac syndrome. Reverse transcription of about 0.45 to 1 ug RNA used random hexamers. MiXCR, run by TCRdb on the immunoSEQ multiplex PCR reads, gives a single entry per CDR3 protein. The repertoire holds some 130,000 distinct CDR3 sequences, with roughly 94% as singletons. V was pared by 1 base and J by 6 bases, with 7 bases between. CDR1 LGHNA and CDR2 YNFKEQ come from the germline V gene. The CDR3 extends over 12 amino acids. Study-wide findings and caveats: Susac-specific public clones were found in both the total CD8+ and the CD8+ TEMRA repertoires, with more than 15 in the former and several in the latter.

The specimen was CD8+ T cells from PBMCs. The sequence was obtained from a human donor with Susac syndrome. The chain employs TRBV4-2 and TRBJ2-7; D is unresolved. CDR3 nucleotide sequence: TGTGCCAGCAGCCAAGGGATGGCCGAGCAGTACTTC. This gives the protein CASSQGMAEQYF.